This T cell receptor beta chain was sequenced during a study of early T cells in non-severe SARS-CoV-2 infection. Study-level background: Investigators sequenced bulk RNA drawn from unsorted whole blood, and chains remained unpaired. Findings and limits, study-wide: Private and CD4 specificities were missed by VDJdb matching, skewed to anti-spike CD8.

V lost 5 bases and J lost 9, with 23 bases in between. The CDR3 length is 16 residues. Germline-derived CDR1 and CDR2 are MNHEY and SVGEGT. This clonotype was seen ten or more times. Its antigen is not known. Individual cDNA molecules received unique molecular identifiers during library preparation. Each CDR3 protein is one row after TCRdb ran MiXCR on the 5' RACE reads. The sample has 49,000 or so distinct CDR3 sequences; around 6.9% are singletons. The gene calls are TRBV6-2 or TRBV6-3 and TRBJ2-1, with D possibly matching TRBD2 (6 bases). The starting material was whole blood, obtained at baseline. The receptor was isolated from an adult who was a healthcare worker with PCR-confirmed SARS-CoV-2 infection or an uninfected control (not recorded which). CDR3 bases: TGTGCCAGCAGTCACCTCATTGCGGGGACCGGCGTTGAGCAGTTCTTC. As protein: CASSHLIAGTGVEQFF.